This is a list of T cell receptor beta chains from one sample in a study of control samples from healthy donors and cancer patients. The protocol was immunoSEQ multiplex PCR, while the TCRdb copy is restricted to in-frame clones and leaves out a portion. The data show fewer than 95,000 clones, approximately 86% seen once. The sample was blood. The receptors were gathered from a man aged 30 to 39 in good health. Each CDR3 is given with its conserved first and last residue. Each record gives: D gene, J gene, V gene, clone size, CDR3 protein, CDR3 DNA. The D gene is left open where the match is weak. Not every row has a clone size; where given, it reads once, few, many or a size class.

. TRBJ2-2 TRBV7-8 . CASSHTGELFF TGTGCCAGCAGCCACACCGGGGAGCTGTTTTTT
. TRBJ2-6 TRBV4-2 . CASSQVASGANVLTF TGTGCCAGCAGCCAAGTAGCTTCTGGGGCCAACGTCCTGACTTTC
. TRBJ2-5 TRBV19 few CATPRPARETQYF TGTGCCACTCCCCGGCCCGCACGGGAGACCCAGTACTTC
. TRBJ1-5 TRBV28 . CASSLLRQPQHF TGTGCCAGCAGTTTACTCAGGCAGCCCCAGCATTTT
. TRBJ1-2 TRBV19 . CASRGTETNYGYTF TGTGCCAGTAGAGGGACGGAAACTAACTATGGCTACACCTTC
. TRBJ2-2 TRBV28 . CASSLSENTGELFF TGTGCCAGCAGTTTATCGGAAAACACCGGGGAGCTGTTTTTT
TRBD1 TRBJ1-1 TRBV19 few CASSIAGGIEAFF TGTGCCAGTAGTATTGCAGGGGGCATTGAAGCTTTCTTT
. TRBJ1-2 TRBV5-5 . CASSLAPGYYGYTF TGTGCCAGCAGCTTGGCGCCGGGCTACTATGGCTACACCTTC
TRBD1 TRBJ2-4 TRBV2 . CAGTPTGEYKNIQYF TGTGCCGGAACACCGACAGGGGAATACAAAAACATTCAGTACTTC
. TRBJ2-1 TRBV11-2 . CASSLAGVYNEQFF TGTGCCAGCAGCTTGGCCGGAGTCTACAATGAGCAGTTCTTC
. TRBJ2-5 TRBV14 . CASSHVETQYF TGTGCCAGCAGCCATGTAGAGACCCAGTACTTC
. TRBJ1-5 TRBV28 . CASCSGGHGNQPQHF TGTGCCAGCTGCTCCGGGGGCCATGGCAATCAGCCCCAGCATTTT
TRBD2 TRBJ2-1 TRBV7-2 . CASSSRTSVYGWEQFF TGTGCCAGCAGCTCTAGGACTAGCGTTTACGGGTGGGAGCAGTTCTTC
. TRBJ1-2 TRBV6-1 . CASSEIDYIGYTF TGTGCCAGCAGTGAAATCGATTACATCGGCTACACCTTC
. TRBJ2-1 TRBV14 . CASSQIGGHDEQFF TGTGCCAGCAGCCAAATCGGGGGGCACGATGAGCAGTTCTTC
TRBD2 TRBJ2-7 TRBV2 . CASSDGAGAYEQYF TGTGCCAGCAGTGACGGAGCGGGGGCCTACGAGCAGTACTTC
. TRBJ1-4 TRBV6-5 once CASSSPVREKLFF TGTGCCAGCAGTTCCCCGGTTAGGGAAAAACTGTTTTTT
TRBD2 TRBJ2-2 TRBV19 . CASMFGGAGTGELFF TGTGCCAGTATGTTCGGGGGGGCCGGCACCGGGGAGCTGTTTTTT
. TRBJ2-4 TRBV7-8 . CASSLEGGPKNIQYF TGTGCCAGCAGCTTAGAAGGGGGACCCAAAAACATTCAGTACTTC
TRBD2 TRBJ2-1 TRBV4-2 . CASSQTTSGGAGEQFF TGTGCCAGCAGCCAAACAACTAGCGGGGGGGCCGGGGAGCAGTTCTTC
. TRBJ2-7 TRBV9 . CASSRSGTYEQYF TGTGCCAGCAGCCGCTCGGGGACCTACGAGCAGTACTTC
. TRBJ2-7 TRBV15 . CATSKGEQYF TGTGCCACCAGCAAAGGAGAGCAGTACTTC
TRBD1 TRBJ2-7 TRBV25-1 once CASSRRRQGVGEQYF TGTGCCAGCAGTAGGCGAAGACAGGGGGTTGGCGAGCAGTACTTC
. TRBJ2-7 TRBV27 . CASSGATYEQYF TGTGCCAGCTCGGGAGCTACCTACGAGCAGTACTTC
. TRBJ2-3 TRBV23-1 . CASSRVSGRFSTDTQYF TGCGCCAGCAGTCGGGTCAGCGGGCGGTTTAGCACAGATACGCAGTATTTT
. TRBJ2-1 TRBV5-4 once CASSLAGLYNEQFF TGTGCCAGCAGCTTGGCGGGACTGTACAATGAGCAGTTCTTC
. TRBJ1-6 TRBV25-1 . CASSGVPRVNSPLHF TGTGCCAGCAGTGGGGTCCCCAGGGTAAATTCACCCCTCCACTTT
TRBD1 TRBJ2-7 TRBV28 . CASSDTPGQGVYEQYF TGTGCCAGCAGCGATACTCCGGGACAGGGGGTGTACGAGCAGTACTTC
. TRBJ2-7 TRBV19 . CASSFFPGLPYEQYF TGTGCCAGTAGTTTTTTTCCTGGCTTACCCTACGAGCAGTACTTC
TRBD1 TRBJ1-1 TRBV14 . CASSYFTGTGDTEAFF TGTGCCAGCAGCTACTTTACCGGGACAGGGGACACTGAAGCTTTCTTT
. TRBJ1-6 TRBV3-1/TRBV3-2 . CASSQDQGYSPLHF TGTGCCAGCAGCCAAGACCAGGGATATTCACCCCTCCACTTT
. TRBJ2-4 TRBV25-1 . CASSGLGGDENIQYF TGTGCCAGCAGTGGCCTCGGCGGGGACGAAAACATTCAGTACTTC
. TRBJ1-1 TRBV20-1 . CSASAFGRVTEAFF TGCAGTGCTAGTGCGTTCGGCAGGGTAACTGAAGCTTTCTTT
. TRBJ1-2 TRBV6-5 . CASSYIVGGADGYTF TGTGCCAGCAGTTACATTGTGGGGGGCGCTGATGGCTACACCTTC
TRBD2 TRBJ2-1 TRBV15 . CATSRRGGSYNEQFF TGTGCCACCAGTAGACGCGGGGGGTCCTACAATGAGCAGTTCTTC
. TRBJ1-3 TRBV2 once CASRVLGSGNTIYF TGTGCCAGCAGGGTGCTGGGATCCGGAAACACCATATATTTT
. TRBJ2-7 TRBV5-8 . CASSPNYEQYF TGTGCCAGCAGCCCGAACTACGAGCAGTACTTC
. TRBJ1-5 TRBV28 . CATFLGGGNQPQHF TGTGCCACATTCCTTGGGGGGGGCAATCAGCCCCAGCATTTT
. TRBJ1-2 TRBV12-3/TRBV12-4 . CASSLDRNYGYTF TGTGCCAGCAGCCTGGACAGAAACTATGGCTACACCTTC
. TRBJ1-5 TRBV5-1 . CASSFSGPYSNQPQHF TGCGCCAGCAGCTTCTCAGGCCCATATAGCAATCAGCCCCAGCATTTT
. TRBJ2-3 TRBV19 . CASSQTGDTQYF TGTGCCAGTAGTCAGACCGGGGATACGCAGTATTTT
. TRBJ1-1 TRBV29-1 . CSVEYGGSGTEAFF TGCAGCGTTGAATACGGGGGCTCTGGCACTGAAGCTTTCTTT
. TRBJ2-5 TRBV21-1 . CASSKAGVVPETQYF TGTGCCAGCAGCAAAGCGGGGGTCGTTCCGGAGACCCAGTACTTC
. TRBJ1-6 TRBV5-1 . CASSSGLQFPLHF TGCGCCAGCAGCTCCGGCCTCCAATTTCCCCTCCACTTT
. TRBJ1-6 TRBV2 . CASSYRTYNSPLHF TGTGCCAGCAGTTACCGTACCTATAATTCACCCCTCCACTTT
TRBD2 TRBJ2-3 TRBV5-1 . CASTPSGGPWGQYF TGCGCCAGCACCCCTAGCGGGGGCCCGTGGGGGCAGTATTTT